The 10 T cell receptor beta chains below all came from one sample that was sequenced in a study of blood T cell repertoires in COVID-19. Clones were read by immunoSEQ multiplex PCR, and TCRdb kept only the in-frame ones, dropping some. This sample has about 67,000 clones, with around 88% found just once. Sample: peripheral blood. The receptors come from a woman aged 80 or older with acute or convalescent COVID-19.

This clone is a singleton in its sample. This chain links TRBV4-1 with TRBJ1-5, with no clear D. In germline, CDR1 is MGHRA, CDR2 YSYEKL. V lost 2 bases, J lost 1 base, and 9 bases lay in between. The CDR3 length is 15 residues. CDR3 DNA sequence: TGCGCCAGCAGCCAACCCGACGGGAGCAATCAGCCCCAGCATTTT. Translated: CASSQPDGSNQPQHF.

The chain joins TRBV28 to TRBJ2-1; TRBD1 agrees at 7 bases. Germline CDR1 is MDHEN and CDR2 is SYDVKM. The CDR3 length is 16 residues. V shed 5 bases, J shed 0 bases, and the junction held 7 bases outside the gene matches. The CDR3, as DNA: TGTGCCAGCAGTGCCGGACAGGAGGCCTCCTACAATGAGCAGTTCTTC. It codes for CASSAGQEASYNEQFF.

There are a few counts of this clone. The chain recombines TRBV10-3 with TRBJ2-5; TRBD2 agrees at 13 bases. V was pared by 7 bases and J by 5 bases, with 4 bases of the junction left unmatched. CDR1 and CDR2 from the germline V gene are ENHRY and SYGVKD. CDR3 length: 14 amino acids. The CDR3 loop reads CAITPGLAGETQYF. The DNA for the CDR3 is TGTGCCATCACTCCGGGACTAGCGGGGGAGACCCAGTACTTC.

The chain combines TRBV28 with TRBJ1-4, with D tentatively TRBD1 (6 bases). The CDR3 extends over 14 amino acids. The germline V gene encodes CDR1 MDHEN and CDR2 SYDVKM. Trimming left V 4 bases short and J 7 bases short, with 13 bases between. CDR3 amino acids: CASSSLRGAEKLFF. The CDR3 nucleotides read TGTGCCAGCAGTTCGTTGCGGGGGGCTGAAAAACTGTTTTTT.

The rearrangement links TRBV28 to TRBJ1-5, with 9 bases that match TRBD1. The germline V gene has CDR1 MDHEN and CDR2 SYDVKM. V shed 5 bases and J 6 bases; nucleotides not matched to a gene: 8. The CDR3 is 15 residues long. This CDR3 reads CASSPWDRVGQPQHF. For the CDR3, the DNA is TGTGCCAGCAGTCCCTGGGACAGGGTGGGTCAGCCCCAGCATTTT.

The chain employs TRBV10-3 and TRBJ1-1, with D unresolved. V lost 7 bases, J lost 0 bases, and 15 bases lay in between. The germline V gene encodes CDR1 ENHRY and CDR2 SYGVKD. The CDR3 runs to 15 residues. CDR3 residues: CAIIARGSMNTEAFF. CDR3 DNA sequence: TGTGCCATCATTGCTCGGGGATCCATGAACACTGAAGCTTTCTTT.

The chain links TRBV5-1 to TRBJ2-1, with TRBD2 as a possible D gene (6 bases). The CDR3 sequence is 17 residues long. V gave up 2 bases and J gave up 0 bases, with 15 bases separating them. From germline, CDR1 is SGHRS and CDR2 YFSETQ. The chain's CDR3 is CASSFGAGRSSYNEQFF. The CDR3 coding sequence is TGCGCCAGCAGCTTTGGGGCGGGACGGAGCTCCTACAATGAGCAGTTCTTC.

The chain has TRBV28 and TRBJ1-4; D gene unclear. The CDR3 extends over 14 amino acids. Germline V gene lookup returns CDR1 MDHEN and CDR2 SYDVKM. Trimming removed 5 bases at V and 5 bases at J, with 12 bases between. CDR3 in DNA: TGTGCCAGCAGTATCCCGGGTCCCAATGAAAAACTGTTTTTT. Amino acid sequence: CASSIPGPNEKLFF.

The CDR3 DNA reads as TGTGCCAGCAGTGAATTCTCGAGGACAGACGAGCAGTACTTC. It yields the protein CASSEFSRTDEQYF. The gene calls are TRBV6-1 and TRBJ2-7; perhaps TRBD1 as D (6 bases). CDR3 length equals 14 residues. Trimming shortened V by 2 bases and J by 5 bases, and 13 bases separated the two germline ends. CDR1 is MNHNS, CDR2 SASEGT, per germline.

This sequence joins TRBV4-2 and TRBJ1-1; possibly TRBD1 for D (5 bases). Germline V gene lookup returns CDR1 LGHNA and CDR2 YNFKEQ. The length of the CDR3 is 13 residues. V lost 6 bases and J lost 3, with 11 bases in between. The DNA of the CDR3 is TGTGCCAGCAGTTTAGGGGCGGACACTGAAGCTTTCTTT. Translated, it gives CASSLGADTEAFF.